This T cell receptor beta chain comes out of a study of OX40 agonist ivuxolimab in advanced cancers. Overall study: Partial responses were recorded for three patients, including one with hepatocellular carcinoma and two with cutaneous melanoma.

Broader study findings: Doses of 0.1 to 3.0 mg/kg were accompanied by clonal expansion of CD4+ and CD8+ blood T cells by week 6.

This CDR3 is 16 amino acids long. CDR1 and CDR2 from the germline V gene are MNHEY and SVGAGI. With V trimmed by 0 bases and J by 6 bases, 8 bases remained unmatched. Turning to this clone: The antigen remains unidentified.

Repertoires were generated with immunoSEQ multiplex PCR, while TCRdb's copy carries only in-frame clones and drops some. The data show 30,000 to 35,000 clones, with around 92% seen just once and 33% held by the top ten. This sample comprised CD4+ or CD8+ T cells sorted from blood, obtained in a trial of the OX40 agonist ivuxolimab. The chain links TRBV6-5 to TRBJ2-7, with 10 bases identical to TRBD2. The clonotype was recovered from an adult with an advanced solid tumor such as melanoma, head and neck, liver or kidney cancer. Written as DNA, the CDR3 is TGTGCCAGCAGTTACTCATGGACTAGCGGAGGTTTCGAGCAGTACTTC. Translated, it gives CASSYSWTSGGFEQYF.